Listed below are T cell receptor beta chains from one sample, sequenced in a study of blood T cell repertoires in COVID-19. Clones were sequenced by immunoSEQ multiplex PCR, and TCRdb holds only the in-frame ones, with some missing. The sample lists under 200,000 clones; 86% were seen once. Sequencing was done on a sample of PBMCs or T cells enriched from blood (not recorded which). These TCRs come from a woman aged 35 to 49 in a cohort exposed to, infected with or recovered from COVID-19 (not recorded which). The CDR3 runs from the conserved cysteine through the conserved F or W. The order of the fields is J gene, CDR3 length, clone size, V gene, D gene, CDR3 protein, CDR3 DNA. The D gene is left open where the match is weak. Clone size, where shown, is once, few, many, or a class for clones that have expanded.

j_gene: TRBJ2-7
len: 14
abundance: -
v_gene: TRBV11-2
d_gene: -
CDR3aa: CASSLATGAWEQYF
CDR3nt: TGTGCCAGCAGCTTAGCGACAGGAGCCTGGGAGCAGTACTTC

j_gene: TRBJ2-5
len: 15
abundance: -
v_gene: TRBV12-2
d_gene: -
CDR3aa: CASRPGQDGQETQYF
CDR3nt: TGTGCAAGTCGCCCGGGACAGGATGGACAAGAGACCCAGTACTTC

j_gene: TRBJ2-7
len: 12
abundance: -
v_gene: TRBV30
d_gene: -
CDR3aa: CAWSFGGPEQYF
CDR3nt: TGTGCCTGGAGTTTTGGGGGCCCCGAGCAGTACTTC

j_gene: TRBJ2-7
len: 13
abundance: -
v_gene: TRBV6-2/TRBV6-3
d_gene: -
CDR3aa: CASSYDSSYEQYF
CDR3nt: TGTGCCAGCAGTTACGACAGCTCCTACGAGCAGTACTTC

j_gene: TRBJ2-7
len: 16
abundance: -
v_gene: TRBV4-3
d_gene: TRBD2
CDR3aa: CASSQDSAGGAREQYF
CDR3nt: TGCGCCAGCAGCCAAGATTCGGCGGGAGGAGCGCGCGAGCAGTACTTC

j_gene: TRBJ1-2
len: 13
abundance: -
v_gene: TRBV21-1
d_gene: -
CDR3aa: CASSAPGARGYTF
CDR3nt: TGTGCCAGCAGCGCCCCAGGGGCTAGAGGCTACACCTTC

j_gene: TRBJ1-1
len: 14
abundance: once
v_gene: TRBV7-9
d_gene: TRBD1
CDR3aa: CASSSGQGISEAFF
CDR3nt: TGTGCCAGCAGCTCGGGACAGGGAATCTCTGAAGCTTTCTTT

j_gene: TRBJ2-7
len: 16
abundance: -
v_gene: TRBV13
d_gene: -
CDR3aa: CASSLRGQRSSYEQYF
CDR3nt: TGTGCCAGCAGCCTCCGAGGACAAAGGAGCTCCTACGAGCAGTACTTC

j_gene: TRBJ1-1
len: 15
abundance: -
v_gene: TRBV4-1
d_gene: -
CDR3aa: CASSQGSQGRTEAFF
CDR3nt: TGCGCCAGCAGCCAAGGTTCCCAGGGTAGGACTGAAGCTTTCTTT

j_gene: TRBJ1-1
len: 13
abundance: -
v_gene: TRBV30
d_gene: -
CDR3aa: CAWTHRPGKEAFF
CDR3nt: TGTGCCTGGACCCACCGACCGGGGAAGGAAGCTTTCTTT

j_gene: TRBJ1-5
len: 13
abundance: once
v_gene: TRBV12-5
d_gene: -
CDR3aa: CASGQGINQPQHF
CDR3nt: TGTGCTAGTGGGCAGGGAATCAATCAGCCCCAGCATTTT

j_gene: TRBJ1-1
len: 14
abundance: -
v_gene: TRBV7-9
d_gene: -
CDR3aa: CASSLPNRDTEAFF
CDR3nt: TGTGCCAGCAGCTTACCGAACAGGGACACTGAAGCTTTCTTT

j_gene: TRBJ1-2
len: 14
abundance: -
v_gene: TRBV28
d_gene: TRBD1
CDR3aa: CASSSRTGGYGYTF
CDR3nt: TGTGCCAGCAGCAGTCGGACAGGGGGCTATGGCTACACCTTC

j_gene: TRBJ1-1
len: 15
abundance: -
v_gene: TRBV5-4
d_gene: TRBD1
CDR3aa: CASSWGTGGNTEAFF
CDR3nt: TGTGCCAGCAGCTGGGGGACAGGAGGGAACACTGAAGCTTTCTTT

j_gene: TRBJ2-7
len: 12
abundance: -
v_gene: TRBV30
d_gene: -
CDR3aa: CAWNREGNEQYF
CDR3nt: TGTGCCTGGAACAGGGAGGGCAACGAGCAGTACTTC

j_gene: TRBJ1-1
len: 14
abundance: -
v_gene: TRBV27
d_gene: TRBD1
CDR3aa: CASSPWTGDTEAFF
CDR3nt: TGTGCCAGCAGTCCTTGGACAGGGGACACTGAAGCTTTCTTT

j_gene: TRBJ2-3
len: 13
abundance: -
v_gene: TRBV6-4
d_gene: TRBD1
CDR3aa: CATQGQNTDTQYF
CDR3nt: TGTGCCACCCAGGGACAGAACACAGATACGCAGTATTTT

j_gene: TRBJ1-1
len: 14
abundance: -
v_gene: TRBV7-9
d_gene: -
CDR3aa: CASANRDMNTEAFF
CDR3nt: TGTGCCAGCGCGAACAGGGACATGAACACTGAAGCTTTCTTT

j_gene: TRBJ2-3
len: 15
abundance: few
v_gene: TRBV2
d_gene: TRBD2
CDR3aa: CASSAPAGETDTQYF
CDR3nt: TGTGCCAGCAGTGCCCCGGCGGGAGAGACAGATACGCAGTATTTT

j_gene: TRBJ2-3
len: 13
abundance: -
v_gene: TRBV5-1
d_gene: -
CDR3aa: CASSLEGADTQYF
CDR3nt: TGCGCCAGCAGCTTGGAGGGGGCAGATACGCAGTATTTT

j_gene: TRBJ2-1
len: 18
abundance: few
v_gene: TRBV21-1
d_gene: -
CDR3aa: CASSKGGERLSPYNEQFF
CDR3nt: TGTGCCAGCAGCAAAGGGGGGGAGCGGCTGTCCCCCTACAATGAGCAGTTCTTC

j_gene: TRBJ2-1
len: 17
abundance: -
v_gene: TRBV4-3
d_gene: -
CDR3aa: CASSQSLLAFRYNEQFF
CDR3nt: TGCGCCAGCAGCCAAAGCCTCCTAGCGTTCCGCTACAATGAGCAGTTCTTC

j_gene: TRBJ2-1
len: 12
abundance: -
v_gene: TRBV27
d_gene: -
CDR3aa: CASSLAGNEQFF
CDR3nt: TGTGCCAGCAGTCTGGCGGGGAATGAGCAGTTCTTC